The clone carrying this T cell receptor (beta chain) was counted ten times or more. RNA transcripts were the template for amplifying TCR beta CDR3 regions. The study used the HTBI primer set for a first-round RT-PCR of the TCR CDR3. TCRdb re-analysed the multiplex PCR reads in MiXCR, keeping a single row per CDR3 protein. The data show about 520,000 distinct CDR3 sequences, around 22% seen once. The data belong to a study of T cells in Graves' hyperthyroidism and ophthalmopathy. The CDR3 has 12 amino acids. Germline CDR1 and CDR2: DFQATT and SNEGSKA (reference sequence). The chain joins TRBV20-1 to TRBJ1-1; TRBD1 agrees at 7 bases. The specimen was blood. The TCR sequence derives from a woman in her twenties or thirties with Graves' ophthalmopathy. The CDR3 spells CRGDSPNTEAFF. The CDR3 region has the DNA TGCAGGGGGGACAGCCCGAACACTGAAGCTTTCTTT.